This T cell receptor beta chain was recovered during a study of control samples from healthy donors and cancer patients. Trimming pared 7 bases from V and 7 bases from J, leaving 11 bases between. Germline V lookup: CDR1 MDHEN, CDR2 SYDVKM. The CDR3 totals 12 residues. Method: immunoSEQ multiplex PCR; TCRdb's copy keeps in-frame clones and lacks some. Of around 150,000 clones detected, approximately 90% appear once; the ten largest clones hold around 12%. This TCR derives from a man aged 25 to 45 in good health. Sequenced sample: blood. This chain joins TRBV28 and TRBJ1-5; unclear D gene. In DNA form, the CDR3 reads TGTGCCAGCACGTCGTCAGGACAGCCCCAGCATTTT. Translated: CASTSSGQPQHF.